The present entry profiles one T cell receptor (beta chain) with its context. The target antigen is unknown. The time point is: pre-treatment sample, taken before nivolumab and TIL therapy. The tumor samples were excised metastases, mostly pleural nodules or supraclavicular lymph nodes. Adults with stage 4 NSCLC were enrolled in a phase I trial. The entry originates in a study of TIL therapy for anti-PD-1-resistant metastatic lung cancer. For the study at large: Tumors carried a median about 1.5 non-synonymous mutations per megabase.

The CDR3 runs to 15 residues. Germline V gives CDR1 SGHRS, CDR2 YFSETQ. V lost 0 bases and J 2 bases, leaving 8 bases between the germline ends. Study outcomes and limitations: TIL cultures after expansion showed higher clonality and lower diversity than baseline tumor (median 6% vs 31%).

The immunoSEQ assay was v3. Using immunoSEQ multiplex PCR, the repertoire was profiled, and TCRdb retains in-frame clones only, with some absent. The sample has under 100,000 clones, about 71% seen once. The receptor's source is a person aged 25-79 years with non-small cell lung cancer. Sequenced material: tumor tissue, taken at baseline. This sequence joins TRBV5-1 and TRBJ2-2, with D maybe TRBD2 (5 bases). The CDR3 DNA follows: TGCGCCAGCAGCTTGGTAGCGCTAAACACCGGGGAGCTGTTTTTT. Amino acids: CASSLVALNTGELFF.